This record looks at one T cell receptor beta chain sequence and its context. No antigen is known for it. TCRdb keeps only in-frame clones here, not all; method: immunoSEQ multiplex PCR. The sample contains over a million clones, approximately 80% of which appear only once. There are 14 residues in the CDR3. Germline CDR1 is SEHNR and CDR2 is FQNEAQ (reference sequence). Unmatched junction bases numbered 6, after V lost 5 bases and J lost 5 bases. This sample stems from a study of shared clonotypes between healthy human individuals. CD4+ cells were split into CD45RA+ naive and CD45RA-negative memory subsets. The study's findings and limits: Clonotype sharing across donors was expected to vary with sequencing depth.

The TCR sequence derives from a man between 18 and 35 years old in good health. Some clones in this sample may be carry-over from other donors' samples. This rearrangement joins TRBV7-9 to TRBJ2-1; TRBD2 aligns across 7 bases. Sequencing was performed on memory CD4+ T cells from PBMCs. Subset here: CD45RA-negative fraction. The CDR3 nucleotides read TGTGCCAGCAGCCCGTTAGGACTAGACAATGAGCAGTTCTTC. It specifies CASSPLGLDNEQFF.